This section outlines one T cell receptor (beta chain) sequence together with its context. As yet, its antigen is unknown. TCRdb redid the calling of the reads with MiXCR, one entry per CDR3 protein. The table shows 200,000 or so distinct CDR3 sequences, with roughly 27% occurring only once. The data were taken from a study of T cell repertoires in cytomegalovirus infection. Study context: TCR beta signatures that were public indicated CMV infection and matching HLA type.

Study conclusions and caveats: Public TCR beta family frequency separated CMV-and-HLA carriers, including in an independent cohort. Clonotypes of TCR beta that were HLA-C-restricted and CMV-specific dominated the ex vivo response.

Sequenced material: PBMCs. The receptor was derived from a human donor in good health (CMV status not recorded). Some clones in this sample may be carry-over from other donors' samples.

This CDR3 is CASSLRDSGNYGYTF. The CDR3 DNA sequence: TGTGCCAGCAGCCTCCGGGACAGCGGAAACTATGGCTACACCTTC. The rearrangement links TRBV5-4 to TRBJ1-2; 7 bases map to TRBD1. The V segment lost 4 bases and the J segment 2 bases; nucleotides outside the gene matches: 8. This CDR3 spans 15 amino acids. Per the germline V gene, CDR1 is SGHNT and CDR2 is YYREEE (reference sequence).